This T cell receptor (beta chain) was sequenced for a study of CDR3 diversity in severe acne. From the PCR reads, TCRdb called clonotypes with MiXCR, one entry per CDR3 protein. The table lists fewer than 90,000 distinct CDR3 sequences, 51% of them singletons. CDR1 is MNHEY, CDR2 SMNVEV, per germline (reference sequence). Trimming pared 3 bases from V and 6 bases from J, leaving 20 bases between. There are 16 residues in the CDR3. The sequence was obtained from a male donor in good health, without acne. The sample was blood. The V call is TRBV27, the J call TRBJ1-2, with TRBD1 as a possible D gene (6 bases). The CDR3 region is CASSFVGIQGPDGYTF. As DNA, the CDR3 is TGTGCCAGCAGTTTTGTTGGGATACAGGGACCCGATGGCTACACCTTC.